Each of the 17 T cell receptor beta chains below was sequenced from the same sample in a study of T cells in localized non-small cell lung cancer. Using immunoSEQ multiplex PCR, the repertoire was profiled, and TCRdb retains in-frame clones only, with some absent. The sample includes approximately 10,000 clones, roughly 82% of them seen just once. This specimen consisted of peripheral blood mononuclear cells, obtained before any cancer treatment. The receptor set was obtained from a female donor older than 55 with stage II lung adenocarcinoma.

The sample holds one count of this clone. The rearrangement uses TRBV10-3 and TRBJ1-3; D may be TRBD1 (5 bases). V lost 6 bases, J lost 2 bases, and 17 bases lay in between. The germline V gene encodes CDR1 ENHRY and CDR2 SYGVKD. The CDR3 is 16 amino acids. This chain's CDR3 is CAISQGGTFAGNTIYF. CDR3 in DNA: TGTGCCATCAGCCAGGGCGGCACGTTCGCTGGAAACACCATATATTTT.

Note on this clone: Relative to the germline gene, one junction end is altered; a read error may explain this. The chain uses TRBV29-1 and TRBJ2-5; 10 nucleotides align to TRBD2. The germline CDR1 and CDR2 sequences are SQVTM and ANQGSEA. This CDR3 contains 11 residues. CDR3 nucleotide sequence: TGCAGCGTTGAAGGCGGGACTAGCGTTCACTTC. Protein: CSVEGGTSVHF. Drawing the rest from reference TRBV29-1 and TRBJ2-5, the complete variable domain is SAVISQKPSRDICQRGTSLTIQCQVDSQVTMMFWYRQQPGQSLTLIATANQGSEATYESGFVIDKFPISRPNLTFSTLTVSNMSPEDSSIYLCSVEGGTSVHFGPGTRLLVL.

This clone was seen more than once but under ten times. The chain joins TRBV19 to TRBJ2-1; TRBD1 agrees at 11 bases. With 5 bases clipped from V and 7 bases from J, the junction kept 7 bases outside the gene matches. There are 15 residues in the CDR3. Germline CDR1 reads LNHDA; CDR2 reads SQIVND (reference sequence). CDR3: CASSVGTGGTNEQFF. CDR3 DNA: TGTGCCAGTAGTGTCGGGACAGGGGGAACGAATGAGCAGTTCTTC.

The chain recombines TRBV18 with TRBJ1-4; D remains ambiguous. Germline CDR1 and CDR2: KGHSH and LQKENI. CDR3 length: 15 amino acids. V lost 5 bases, J lost 5 bases, and 15 bases lay in between. CDR3 loop: CASSATDEANEKLFF. CDR3 DNA: TGTGCCAGCTCAGCTACAGACGAGGCGAATGAAAAACTGTTTTTT.

V gene TRBV6-1 combines with J gene TRBJ1-1; 7 bases are shared with TRBD1. Per the germline V gene, CDR1 is MNHNS and CDR2 is SASEGT. The CDR3 is 14 amino acids. V shed 6 bases and J 5 bases; nucleotides not matched to a gene: 9. The CDR3 loop reads CASRPGQEGTEAFF. Written as DNA, the CDR3 is TGTGCCAGCAGACCTGGACAGGAAGGGACTGAAGCTTTCTTT.

This sequence joins TRBV12-5 and TRBJ2-2; 8 bases line up with TRBD1. This CDR3 spans 14 amino acids. The V segment lost 6 bases and the J segment 0 bases; nucleotides outside the gene matches: 0. Germline V lookup: CDR1 LGHNT, CDR2 FRNRAP. The CDR3 region is CASGTGANTGELFF. In nucleotides, the CDR3 is TGTGCTAGTGGGACAGGGGCGAACACCGGGGAGCTGTTTTTT.

The chain employs TRBV5-6 and TRBJ2-5; TRBD2 is a possible D gene (6 bases). V was shortened by 3 bases and J by 5 bases, with 11 bases between the two germline ends. CDR3 length equals 13 residues. Germline V lookup: CDR1 SGHDT, CDR2 YYEEEE. This CDR3 reads CASSSRAGETQYF. CDR3 sequence (DNA): TGTGCCAGCAGCTCCCGTGCGGGGGAGACCCAGTACTTC.

The gene calls are TRBV28 and TRBJ2-7, with TRBD2 as a possible D gene (5 bases). Germline V gene sequence: CDR1 MDHEN, CDR2 SYDVKM. Deletions cut 6 bases from V and 10 bases from J, with 22 bases between. The CDR3 has 14 amino acids. The CDR3 sequence: CASRKGFGGPEQYF. CDR3 in DNA: TGTGCCAGCAGGAAAGGTTTCGGCGGGCCTGAACAGTACTTC.

This chain joins TRBV11-3 and TRBJ1-1; D remains ambiguous. Trimming cost V 1 base and J 4 bases, with 10 bases left between them. This CDR3 is 14 amino acids long. In germline, CDR1 is SGHNT, CDR2 YENEEA. The CDR3 coding sequence is TGTGCCAGCAGCTTAGGGCGGGAAAGCACTGAAGCTTTCTTT. Its protein product is CASSLGRESTEAFF.

The chain is built from TRBV15 and TRBJ2-5; TRBD2 agrees at 10 bases. This CDR3 region has 18 residues. V was clipped by 0 bases and J by 5 bases; unmatched bases: 12. CDR1 is LNHNV, CDR2 YYDKDF, per germline (reference sequence). The CDR3 sequence: CATSRDLLAGGGLETQYF. In DNA form, the CDR3 reads TGTGCCACCAGCAGAGATCTTTTAGCGGGAGGTGGACTGGAGACCCAGTACTTC. Full variable domain (missing parts from reference TRBV15 and TRBJ2-5): DAMVIQNPRYQVTQFGKPVTLSCSQTLNHNVMYWYQQKSSQAPKLLFHYYDKDFNNEADTPDNFQSRRPNTSFCFLDIRSPGLGDTAMYLCATSRDLLAGGGLETQYFGPGTRLLVL.

The rearrangement links TRBV7-2 to TRBJ1-3; D remains ambiguous. Trimming removed 8 bases at V and 0 bases at J, with 14 bases between. Germline values: CDR1 SGHTA, CDR2 FQGNSA. This CDR3 spans 15 amino acids. CDR3 sequence: CASSLMRLSGNTIYF. The CDR3 DNA reads as TGTGCCAGCTCCCTTATGCGGCTCTCTGGAAACACCATATATTTT.

This rearrangement joins TRBV19 to TRBJ1-2; D call uncertain. Per the germline V gene, CDR1 is LNHDA and CDR2 is SQIVND (reference sequence). V gave up 1 base and J gave up 4 bases, with 10 bases separating them. This CDR3 is 14 amino acids long. CDR3 sequence: CASSIATRSYGYTF. In nucleotides, the CDR3 is TGTGCCAGTAGTATAGCAACGCGCTCCTATGGCTACACCTTC.

This chain joins TRBV19 and TRBJ1-2; perhaps TRBD1 as D (5 bases). With 6 bases removed from V and 4 bases from J, the gap between germline ends came to 15 bases. The CDR3 has 14 residues. The V gene's germline CDR1 is LNHDA and CDR2 SQIVND (reference sequence). In DNA, the CDR3 is TGTGCCAGTAGATTCGTCTCCGGGACCTATGGCTACACCTTC. Encoded protein: CASRFVSGTYGYTF.

The chain links TRBV10-3 to TRBJ2-3; TRBD2 matches at 9 bases. Germline CDR1 is ENHRY and CDR2 is SYGVKD. The CDR3 extends over 17 amino acids. The V and J ends lost 2 bases and 5 bases, in that order; junction bases with no gene match: 11. The CDR3 DNA reads as TGTGCCATCAGTGAGATAGTGGCGGGAGGGCCGGAAGATACGCAGTATTTT. Translated, it gives CAISEIVAGGPEDTQYF.

J is TRBJ2-2 and V is TRBV15; tentatively, D is TRBD1 or TRBD2 (5 bases each). The CDR3 length is 16 residues. The V and J ends lost 6 bases and 7 bases respectively, with 21 bases between them. Germline V gives CDR1 LNHNV, CDR2 YYDKDF (reference sequence). As DNA, the CDR3 is TGTGCCACCAGTTCCTATGGGGGAAGTCTGGGCGGGGAGCTGTTTTTT. This encodes CATSSYGGSLGGELFF.

This sequence joins TRBV19 and TRBJ2-1; D is possibly TRBD1 (5 bases). V lost 3 bases and J lost 0, with 21 bases in between. Germline V gene lookup returns CDR1 LNHDA and CDR2 SQIVND (reference sequence). This CDR3 has 19 residues. The CDR3 sequence is CASSIPWFRAQGSYNEQFF. CDR3 in DNA: TGTGCCAGTAGTATCCCGTGGTTTCGGGCGCAGGGCTCCTACAATGAGCAGTTCTTC. The whole variable domain, filled in from reference TRBV19 and TRBJ2-1, reads DGGITQSPKYLFRKEGQNVTLSCEQNLNHDAMYWYRQDPGQGLRLIYYSQIVNDFQKGDIAEGYSVSREKKESFPLTVTSAQKNPTAFYLCASSIPWFRAQGSYNEQFFGPGTRLTVL.

The rearrangement links TRBV9 to TRBJ2-3; 11 nucleotides align to TRBD1. CDR1 and CDR2 from the germline V gene are SGDLS and YYNGEE. J gave up 6 bases and V 4 bases, and 4 bases lay outside the gene matches. The CDR3 runs 14 residues. This chain's CDR3 is CASSSGTGGDTQYF. The DNA of the CDR3 is TGTGCCAGCAGCTCCGGGACAGGGGGGGATACGCAGTATTTT.